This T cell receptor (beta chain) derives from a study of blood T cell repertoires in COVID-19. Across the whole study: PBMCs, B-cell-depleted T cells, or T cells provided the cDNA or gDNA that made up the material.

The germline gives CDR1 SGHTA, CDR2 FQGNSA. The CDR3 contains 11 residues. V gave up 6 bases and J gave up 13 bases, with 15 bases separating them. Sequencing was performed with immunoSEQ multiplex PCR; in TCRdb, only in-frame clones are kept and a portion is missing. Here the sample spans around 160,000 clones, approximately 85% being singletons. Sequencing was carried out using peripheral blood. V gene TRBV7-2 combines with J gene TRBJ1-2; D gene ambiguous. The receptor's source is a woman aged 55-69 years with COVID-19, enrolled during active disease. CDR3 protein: CASSFSLFVTF. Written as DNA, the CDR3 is TGTGCCAGCAGTTTCTCCCTTTTTGTCACCTTC.